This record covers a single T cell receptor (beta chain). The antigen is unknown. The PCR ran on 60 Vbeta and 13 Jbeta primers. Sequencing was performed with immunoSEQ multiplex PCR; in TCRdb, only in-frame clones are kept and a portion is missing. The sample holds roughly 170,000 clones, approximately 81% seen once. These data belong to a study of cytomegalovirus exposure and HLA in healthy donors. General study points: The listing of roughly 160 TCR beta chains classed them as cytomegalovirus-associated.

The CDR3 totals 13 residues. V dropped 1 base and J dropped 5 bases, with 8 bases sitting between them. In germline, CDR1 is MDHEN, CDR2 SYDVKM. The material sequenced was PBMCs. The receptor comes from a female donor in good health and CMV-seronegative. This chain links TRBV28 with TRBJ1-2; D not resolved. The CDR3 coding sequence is TGTGCCAGCAGTTTATTCGGAGGGTATGGCTACACCTTC. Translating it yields CASSLFGGYGYTF.